These 20 T cell receptor beta chains share one sample of origin, sequenced in a study of shared clonotypes between healthy human individuals (dated by TCRdb to about 2020). The library was made by the immunoSEQ multiplex PCR assay. The source is immuneACCESS, and TCRdb retained only in-frame sequences with V and J called. Part of the clones is not carried over; for the studies checked, unresolved V genes explain less than half of this, and the remainder is unexplained. Across this sample there are over a million clones, with around 74% seen only once. Of the sample, approximately 1.3% is held by the ten largest clones. Sequenced sample: memory CD4+ T cells sorted from blood. Interpreted using the paper, the cell subset or site label stands for: CD45RA-negative fraction. The receptors originated from a man between 18 and 29 years old in good health.

The genes are TRBV25-1 and TRBJ2-2; 7 bases match TRBD2. Looked up from germline, CDR1 is MGHDK and CDR2 is SYGVNS. The CDR3 loop spans 15 amino acids. V lost 1 base and J lost 5; bases outside the gene matches: 4. The CDR3 sequence: CASSEWGGETGELFF. The CDR3 DNA follows: TGTGCCAGCAGTGAATGGGGAGGGGAAACCGGGGAGCTGTTTTTT.

This clone was counted a few times. The chain carries TRBV27 and TRBJ1-6; possible D gene TRBD1, 5 bases. CDR1 and CDR2 from the germline V gene are MNHEY and SMNVEV (reference sequence). Between the trimmed V and J ends, which lost 8 bases and 4 bases, there was a span of 9 bases. This CDR3 has 13 residues. CDR3 region: CASGRGYNSPLHF. In nucleotides, the CDR3 is TGTGCCAGCGGACGGGGGTATAATTCACCCCTCCACTTT.

The J gene is TRBJ2-3, the V gene TRBV7-2; 9 bases line up with TRBD2. Germline lookup yields CDR1 SGHTA and CDR2 FQGNSA. J was trimmed by 0 bases and V by 3 bases; bases with no gene match: 4. CDR3 size: 16 residues. This CDR3 is CASSFRAGGSTDTQYF. In DNA form, the CDR3 reads TGTGCCAGCAGCTTTCGAGCGGGAGGAAGCACAGATACGCAGTATTTT. The entire variable domain, with the rest obtained from reference TRBV7-2 and TRBJ2-3, is as follows: GAGVSQSPSNKVTEKGKDVELRCDPISGHTALYWYRQSLGQGLEFLIYFQGNSAPDKSGLPSDRFSAERTGGSVSTLTIQRTQQEDSAVYLCASSFRAGGSTDTQYFGPGTRLTVL.

The chain couples TRBV7-3 to TRBJ2-3, with D unresolved. V lost 5 bases, J lost 2 bases, and 8 bases lay in between. The CDR3 consists of 13 residues. The V gene's germline CDR1 is SGHTA and CDR2 FQGTGA. The CDR3 region has the DNA TGTGCCAGCAGCCAGGCCAACACAGATACGCAGTATTTT. Protein: CASSQANTDTQYF.

This chain uses TRBV4-2 with TRBJ1-3; no firm D call. This CDR3 spans 13 amino acids. Trimming pared 0 bases from V and 7 bases from J, leaving 7 bases between. Germline-derived CDR1 and CDR2 are LGHNA and YNFKEQ. The chain's CDR3 is CASSQDLENTIYF. CDR3 coding DNA: TGTGCCAGCAGCCAAGATCTGGAGAACACCATATATTTT.

Comment on this clone: Within the sample, other DNA sequences also encode this same CDR3. The J gene is TRBJ2-1, the V gene TRBV4-1; 12 nucleotides line up with TRBD2. With V trimmed by 0 bases and J by 7 bases, 4 bases remained unmatched. There are 16 residues in the CDR3. From germline, CDR1 is MGHRA and CDR2 YSYEKL. DNA of the CDR3: TGCGCCAGCAGCCAAGATCCTGGGACTAGCGGGAATGAGCAGTTCTTC. Translating gives CASSQDPGTSGNEQFF.

The chain joins TRBV18 to TRBJ1-3; TRBD1 matches 7 bases. The CDR3 is 15 residues long. The trim removed 2 bases at V and 3 bases at J, leaving 4 bases unmatched. The germline V gene has CDR1 KGHSH and CDR2 LQKENI. The CDR3 region has the DNA TGTGCCAGCTCACCATTCGGACAGGTTGGAAACACCATATATTTT. Encoded protein: CASSPFGQVGNTIYF.

The V gene is TRBV30, the J gene TRBJ2-1; 7 positions agree with TRBD2. Germline V CDR1 and CDR2: GTSNPN, SVGIG (reference sequence). CDR3 length equals 16 residues. The trim removed 4 bases at V and 0 bases at J, leaving 9 bases unmatched. CDR3 sequence (DNA): TGTGCCTGGATACGGCCTAGCGGAGGCTCCTACAATGAGCAGTTCTTC. Residues: CAWIRPSGGSYNEQFF.

Note on this clone: The same CDR3 also results from other DNA sequences found in this sample. The chain links TRBV4-1 to TRBJ2-6, with 7 bases matching TRBD1. The CDR3 length is 15 residues. Per the germline V gene, CDR1 is MGHRA and CDR2 is YSYEKL. Losses at the gene ends were 4 bases for V and 2 bases for J; bases not matched to a gene: 2. As DNA, the CDR3 is TGCGCCAGCAGCCCGACAGGGACTGGGGCCAACGTCCTGACTTTC. This translates into CASSPTGTGANVLTF.

The chain employs TRBV5-5 and TRBJ1-2; D perhaps matches TRBD1 (5 bases). The V end was cut by 0 bases, the J end by 0 bases, with 9 bases between. Germline V gives CDR1 SGHKS, CDR2 YYEKEE (reference sequence). The length of the CDR3 is 15 residues. In DNA form, the CDR3 reads TGTGCCAGCAGCTTGGCCTGGGGCCCTAACTATGGCTACACCTTC. Translating gives CASSLAWGPNYGYTF.

The count of this clone is one. The chain links TRBV7-8 to TRBJ2-3, with 9 bases aligning to TRBD1. This CDR3 spans 16 amino acids. V was pared by 1 base and J by 1 base, with 3 bases of the junction left unmatched. Germline loops: CDR1 SGHVS, CDR2 FQNEAQ. CDR3 sequence reads: CASSLDRTGGTDTQYF. As DNA, the CDR3 is TGTGCCAGCAGCTTAGACAGGACAGGGGGCACAGATACGCAGTATTTT.

The chain carries TRBV5-1 and TRBJ2-5; D not resolved. The CDR3 runs to 12 residues. The germline CDR1 and CDR2 sequences are SGHRS and YFSETQ. The V end lost 3 bases, the J end lost 2 bases, and 5 bases lay between the germline ends. DNA of the CDR3: TGCGCCAGCAGCTCGCAGCAAGAGACCCAGTACTTC. This codes for CASSSQQETQYF.

The V and J genes are TRBV6-6 and TRBJ2-2; 9 nucleotides line up with TRBD2. V shed 6 bases and J 2 bases; nucleotides not matched to a gene: 7. The CDR3 has 16 residues. Germline CDR1 reads MNHNY; CDR2 reads SVGAGI (reference sequence). The CDR3 spells CASSFGLALNTGELFF. CDR3 bases: TGTGCCAGCAGCTTCGGACTAGCGTTAAACACCGGGGAGCTGTTTTTT.

V is TRBV9 and J is TRBJ1-2; tentatively, D is TRBD1 (6 bases). The CDR3 has 14 amino acids. CDR1 is SGDLS, CDR2 YYNGEE, per germline. V lost 3 bases and J lost 2, with 11 bases in between. The CDR3 bases are TGTGCCAGCAGCGGCAGGGGTCAAAACTATGGCTACACCTTC. Translation: CASSGRGQNYGYTF.

This sequence joins TRBV29-1 and TRBJ1-2; unclear D gene. Trimming shortened V by 4 bases and J by 0 bases, and 9 bases separated the two germline ends. The CDR3 has 13 residues. Germline V gene sequence: CDR1 SQVTM, CDR2 ANQGSEA. This CDR3 reads CSVVSGSNYGYTF. The CDR3 nucleotides read TGCAGCGTTGTGTCAGGCTCTAACTATGGCTACACCTTC.

The chain recombines TRBV27 with TRBJ2-5; 7 nucleotides agree with TRBD1. Trimming at V came to 4 bases and at J to 5 bases, leaving 4 bases not matched to a gene. CDR1 and CDR2 from the germline V gene are MNHEY and SMNVEV (reference sequence). The CDR3 sequence is 13 residues long. The CDR3 here is CASSSTGVETQYF. The CDR3 nucleotides are TGTGCCAGCAGTTCCACAGGGGTGGAGACCCAGTACTTC.

J is TRBJ1-4 and V is TRBV6-5; D is unclear. V was shortened by 0 bases and J by 2 bases, with 1 base between the two germline ends. CDR3 length: 13 residues. Germline assignment: CDR1 MNHEY and CDR2 SVGAGI. CDR3 nucleotides: TGTGCCAGCAGTTACTCGACTAATGAAAAACTGTTTTTT. Protein: CASSYSTNEKLFF.

This sequence joins TRBV27 and TRBJ2-7, with D unclear. Germline V gene sequence: CDR1 MNHEY, CDR2 SMNVEV (reference sequence). The V end was cut by 3 bases, the J end by 5 bases, with 11 bases between. This CDR3 is 13 amino acids long. CDR3 in DNA: TGTGCCAGCAGTTTCAGATGGGCTAACGAGCAGTACTTC. Its protein is CASSFRWANEQYF.

Notes on this clone: The sample carries other DNA sequences with the same CDR3. V gene TRBV7-9 combines with J gene TRBJ2-2; D is ambiguous. This CDR3 has 15 amino acids. Per the germline V gene, CDR1 is SEHNR and CDR2 is FQNEAQ (reference sequence). The V gene lost 3 bases and the J gene lost 0 bases, with 8 bases spanning the gap. The CDR3 is CASSFDTSNTGELFF. CDR3 nucleotides: TGTGCCAGCAGCTTCGACACTTCGAACACCGGGGAGCTGTTTTTT.

The chain joins TRBV4-1 to TRBJ2-5; D possibly corresponds to TRBD1 (6 bases). The length of the CDR3 is 12 residues. V was clipped by 2 bases and J by 11 bases, with 12 bases between them. Germline V gene sequence: CDR1 MGHRA, CDR2 YSYEKL. The CDR3 reads CASSQPQGKQYF. CDR3 in DNA: TGCGCCAGCAGCCAACCACAGGGTAAGCAGTACTTC.